Reported below is one T cell receptor beta chain. V was shortened by 1 base and J by 4 bases, with 13 bases between the two germline ends. Germline values: CDR1 LGHNA, CDR2 YNFKEQ. The CDR3 loop spans 15 amino acids. Data came from immunoSEQ multiplex PCR; TCRdb stores just in-frame clones and leaves some out. Here the sample spans about 69,000 clones, 91% being singletons. This sample stems from a study of T cell changes during pregnancy in multiple sclerosis. The chain carries TRBV4-2 and TRBJ1-2; TRBD1 is a possible D gene (6 bases). Sequencing used CD4+ T cells from peripheral blood mononuclear cells, obtained in the third trimester of pregnancy. The TCR was taken from a female donor in good health, enrolled as a control in a pregnancy study. CDR3 DNA sequence: TGTGCCAGCAGCCAAGTAACAGGGCTCGGCTATGGCTACACCTTC. Protein sequence: CASSQVTGLGYGYTF.